A selection of T cell receptor beta chains follows, all from one sample in a study of shared clonotypes between healthy human individuals. The data were produced by immunoSEQ multiplex PCR, yet TCRdb's version contains in-frame clones alone and is incomplete. In the table there are about 2 million clones, about 95% of which are singletons. The sequenced material came from naive CD8+ T cells sorted from blood. Every receptor here comes from a man aged 18 to 29 in good health. CDR3s include the opening cysteine and the closing phenylalanine or tryptophan. D genes are given only for firm matches. Rows may omit the clone size; those that give it use once, few, many or a size class.

cdr3_nt cdr3_aa j_call v_call clone_size d_call
TGTGCCATCAGTGAAAGAGGGGGCGACCAGCCCCAGCATTTT CAISERGGDQPQHF TRBJ1-5 TRBV10-3 - TRBD1
TGCAGCGTTCAAAACCGGGACAGCTACGAGCAGTACTTC CSVQNRDSYEQYF TRBJ2-7 TRBV29-1 - TRBD1
TGTGCCAGCAGTTTATGGGGGGCTCAAGAGACCCAGTACTTC CASSLWGAQETQYF TRBJ2-5 TRBV27 - -
TGCAGCGTTCTGGAGAACACTGAAGCTTTCTTT CSVLENTEAFF TRBJ1-1 TRBV29-1 - -
TGTGCCAGCAACTCCGAGGGGGGAAAGAATCAGCCCCAGCATTTT CASNSEGGKNQPQHF TRBJ1-5 TRBV28 - -
TGTGCCAGCTCACCACCCGCCAGAGCGATGATAGTGGACACTGAAGCTTTCTTT CASSPPARAMIVDTEAFF TRBJ1-1 TRBV18 - -
TGTGCCAGCAGTTTAGGAGGGGACGATACGCAGTATTTT CASSLGGDDTQYF TRBJ2-3 TRBV28 once -
TGTGCCAGCAGTTACGGGACTAGCGGCAATGAGCAGTTCTTC CASSYGTSGNEQFF TRBJ2-1 TRBV6-5 - TRBD2
TGTGCCTGGAGTGGCCAGATCTATGGCTACACCTTC CAWSGQIYGYTF TRBJ1-2 TRBV30 - -
TGTGCCAGCAAAAGGGAGGACCAAGAGACCCAGTACTTC CASKREDQETQYF TRBJ2-5 TRBV6-7 - -
TGCGCCAGCAGCCAAGATAGGGACAGGGGGCAAAATGAGCAGTTCTTC CASSQDRDRGQNEQFF TRBJ2-1 TRBV4-1 - TRBD1
TGTGCCAGCAGCCCAACAGGGTTTGGGAACACTGAAGCTTTCTTT CASSPTGFGNTEAFF TRBJ1-1 TRBV13 - -
TGTGCCAGCAGCTTGGCGGCGGGGGCCTACAATGAGCAGTTCTTC CASSLAAGAYNEQFF TRBJ2-1 TRBV5-4 once TRBD2
TGTGCCAGCAGTTTAATAAGGGCTAGGACTGGGGAGCAGTACTTC CASSLIRARTGEQYF TRBJ2-7 TRBV27 - -
TGTGCCAGCAGCTTAGTCGGCCCCGATTTCCGACAGGGGGAGCGGGAGACCCAGTACTTC CASSLVGPDFRQGERETQYF TRBJ2-5 TRBV7-8 - TRBD1
TGTGCCAGCAGTTACGCAGGGACGTACACCGGGGAGCTGTTTTTT CASSYAGTYTGELFF TRBJ2-2 TRBV6-6 - -
TGTGCCAGCAGCCAAGAATACAGAATGGGAACTGAAGCTTTCTTT CASSQEYRMGTEAFF TRBJ1-1 TRBV4-2 - -
TGTGCCAGCTTCCCGTTTTCTGAGGACACTGAAGCTTTCTTT CASFPFSEDTEAFF TRBJ1-1 TRBV13 - -
TGTGCCAGCAGTTTATACCCTAGCGGGGGGGCAGACATTCAGTACTTC CASSLYPSGGADIQYF TRBJ2-4 TRBV28 - TRBD2
TGTGCCAGCAGTTCGGGACAGGAGGGCTACACCTTC CASSSGQEGYTF TRBJ1-2 TRBV6-5 - TRBD1
TGTGCCAGCAGCTTGGAGGCCTACGAGCAGTACTTC CASSLEAYEQYF TRBJ2-7 TRBV5-6 few -
TGCGCCAGCAGTGTCGGGGTTCCCGGGGAGCTGTTTTTT CASSVGVPGELFF TRBJ2-2 TRBV10-1 - -
TGTGCCAGCAGCTTACTTCCGACTAGCGGGAGTAAGTACGAGCAGTACTTC CASSLLPTSGSKYEQYF TRBJ2-7 TRBV7-2 - TRBD2
TGCGCCAGCAGCGCGAGACTAGCTCGGGAGGGATCCTACGAGCAGTACTTC CASSARLAREGSYEQYF TRBJ2-7 TRBV4-1 - TRBD2
TGTGCCAGCAGCTTAGCGCCGTGGGACAGGGACGGCACCGGGGAGCTGTTTTTT CASSLAPWDRDGTGELFF TRBJ2-2 TRBV7-9 - TRBD1
TGTGCCAGCTCACCAAATACAAGCCTACAGCAGTTCTTC CASSPNTSLQQFF TRBJ2-1 TRBV18 - -
TGTGCCAGTAGTGGCTCGGGAGCCTACAATGAGCAGTTCTTC CASSGSGAYNEQFF TRBJ2-1 TRBV19 - -